This T cell receptor (beta chain) appears in the sequencing data of a study of T-cell reconstitution after alpha-beta-depleted transplantation in children. The CDR3 has 20 residues. The V segment lost 1 base and the J segment 8 bases; nucleotides outside the gene matches: 17. Germline V gene data show CDR1 as SGHVS and CDR2 as FNYEAQ. Preparation of the TCRbeta library involved a method that used unique molecular identifiers. TCRdb used MiXCR to reprocess the PCR reads, holding one entry per CDR3 protein. The sample consists of some 600,000 distinct CDR3 sequences, 13% of them appearing once. The V gene is TRBV7-6, the J gene TRBJ2-1, with 13 positions matching TRBD2. The sequence was collected from a male patient between 10 and 17 years old who had a stem cell transplant for acute myeloid leukemia, so the T cells may come from the graft donor. The sequenced sample was PBMCs, mostly from graft donor cells, obtained 360 days after TCRalphabeta/CD19-depleted stem cell transplant. The CDR3 here is CASSLGGQGPGLAGVYEQFF. The CDR3 DNA reads as TGTGCCAGCAGCTTAGGGGGGCAAGGGCCCGGACTAGCGGGAGTATATGAGCAGTTCTTC.